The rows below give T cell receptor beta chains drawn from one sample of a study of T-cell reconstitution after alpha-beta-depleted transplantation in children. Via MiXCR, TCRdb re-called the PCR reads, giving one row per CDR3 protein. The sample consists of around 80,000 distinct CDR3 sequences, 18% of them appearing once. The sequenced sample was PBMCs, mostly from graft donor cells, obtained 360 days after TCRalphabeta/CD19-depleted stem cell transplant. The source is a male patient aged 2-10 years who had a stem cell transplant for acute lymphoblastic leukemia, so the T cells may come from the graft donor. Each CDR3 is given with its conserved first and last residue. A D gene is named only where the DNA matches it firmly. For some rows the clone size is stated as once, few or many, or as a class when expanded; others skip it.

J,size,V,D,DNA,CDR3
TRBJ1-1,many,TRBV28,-,TGTGCCAGCAGCGGACCCTCTTTAACTGAAGCTTTCTTT,CASSGPSLTEAFF
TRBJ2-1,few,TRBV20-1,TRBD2,TGCAGTGCTAGAGGGTTTGGACTAGCGGACTACAATGAGCAGTTCTTC,CSARGFGLADYNEQFF
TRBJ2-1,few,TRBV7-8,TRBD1,TGTGCCAGCAGCCTCCGGACAGGGAATGAGCAGTTCTTC,CASSLRTGNEQFF
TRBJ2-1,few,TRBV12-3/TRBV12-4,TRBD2,TGTGCCAGCAGTTCTACTAGCGCCAATGAGCAGTTCTTC,CASSSTSANEQFF
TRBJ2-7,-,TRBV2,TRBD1,TGTGCCAGCAGTGGCAGGGGGCGCGGCTACGAGCAGTACTTC,CASSGRGRGYEQYF
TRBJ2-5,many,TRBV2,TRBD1,TGTGCCAGCACCGGGACAGCTTCGACCCAGTACTTC,CASTGTASTQYF
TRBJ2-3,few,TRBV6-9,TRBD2,TGTGCCAGCAGATATTCCATACTAGCGGGTGGCACAGATACGCAGTATTTT,CASRYSILAGGTDTQYF
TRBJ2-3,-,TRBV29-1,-,TGCAGCGTTCCTAATTCTAGCACAGATACGCAGTATTTT,CSVPNSSTDTQYF
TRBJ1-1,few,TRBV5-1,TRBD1,TGCGCCAGCAGCTTCGACAGGGGAGGTTTGAACACTGAAGCTTTCTTT,CASSFDRGGLNTEAFF
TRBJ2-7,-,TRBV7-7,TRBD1,TGTGCTAGCAGCATCGGGACAGGGCTTCTCTACGAGCAGTACTTC,CASSIGTGLLYEQYF
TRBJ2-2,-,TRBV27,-,TGTGCCAGCAGTTTCTTGGCCGGGGAGCTGTTTTTT,CASSFLAGELFF
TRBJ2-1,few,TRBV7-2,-,TGTGCCAGCAGCTTAGCGACCAGAAGCTCCTACAATGAGCAGTTCTTC,CASSLATRSSYNEQFF
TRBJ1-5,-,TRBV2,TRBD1,TGTGCCAGCACCAAGAACAGGGGGAAGGGAGATCAGCCCCAGCATTTT,CASTKNRGKGDQPQHF
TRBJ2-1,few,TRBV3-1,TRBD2,TGTGCCAGCAGCCAAGGGGGCGGGAGCTACAATGAGCAGTTCTTC,CASSQGGGSYNEQFF
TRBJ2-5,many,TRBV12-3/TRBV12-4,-,TGTGCCAGCAGTTTAATACCCCTCAGGCAGACCCAGTACTTC,CASSLIPLRQTQYF
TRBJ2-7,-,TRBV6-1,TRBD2,TGTGCCAGCATCGGGGCGGGAGAGGACGAGCAGTACTTC,CASIGAGEDEQYF